This T cell receptor (beta chain) was captured by sequencing in a study of T cells after yellow fever vaccination. Study-wide background: Libraries from low-cell-number fractions were prepared with the SMART-Seq v4 Ultra Low Input RNA kit.

The CDR3 is made up of 18 amino acids. Trimming removed 0 bases from V and 0 bases from J; junction bases left unmatched: 9. Germline assignment: CDR1 KGHSH and CDR2 LQKENI. TCRdb ran MiXCR on the 5' RACE reads and lists one entry per CDR3 protein. The sample shows 300,000 to 400,000 distinct CDR3 sequences, approximately 8% of them seen only once. V usage is TRBV18 and J usage is TRBJ2-3; 7 bases line up with TRBD1. This TCR was recovered from a man aged 18 to 29 who received the YFV17D yellow fever vaccine. The starting material was PBMCs, obtained roughly 47 days after the first yellow fever vaccination. The CDR3 loop reads CASSPPTWTGTSTDTQYF. CDR3 nucleotide sequence: TGTGCCAGCTCACCACCGACGTGGACAGGAACTAGCACAGATACGCAGTATTTT. Full variable domain (remainder filled in from reference TRBV18 and TRBJ2-3): NAGVMQNPRHLVRRRGQEARLRCSPMKGHSHVYWYRQLPEEGLKFMVYLQKENIIDESGMPKERFSAEFPKEGPSILRIQQVVRGDSAAYFCASSPPTWTGTSTDTQYFGPGTRLTVL.